This T cell receptor (beta chain) derives from a study of shared clonotypes between healthy human individuals. Broader study findings: Rarefaction showed that sequencing of sorted subsets was incomplete (despite large depth). Naive subsets tended to show greater estimated richness than memory subsets.

Template for every sorted-subset replicate PCR totaled around 210 ng DNA, tens of thousands of T cell genomes. Only in-frame clones appear in the TCRdb table, and some are missing; sequencing was by immunoSEQ multiplex PCR. The table includes about 2.4 million clones, 90% to 95% detected once. Details on this clone: Antigen unknown.

Germline CDR1 reads SGDLS; CDR2 reads YYNGEE. With 3 bases removed from V and 3 bases from J, the gap between germline ends came to 10 bases. This CDR3 has 14 amino acids. This sequence originates from a man between 18 and 35 years old in good health. Some clones in this sample may be carry-over from other donors' samples. The sample comprised naive CD4+ T cells from PBMCs. The subset was: CD45RA+ positively selected. The rearrangement joins TRBV9 to TRBJ1-5; D unclear. The CDR3 nucleotides are TGTGCCAGCAGCGACGGCCAGCTCAATCAGCCCCAGCATTTT. This encodes CASSDGQLNQPQHF.